The clone carrying this T cell receptor (beta chain) appeared a few times. This sample was taken from a study of control samples from healthy donors and cancer patients. Assay: immunoSEQ multiplex PCR; the TCRdb copy retains only in-frame clones and omits some. The sample consists of tens of thousands of clones, roughly 85% of them appearing once. The V gene lost 5 bases and the J gene lost 2 bases, with 13 bases spanning the gap. The length of the CDR3 is 15 residues. Germline V gene data show CDR1 as SEHNR and CDR2 as FQNEAQ (reference sequence). Source material: blood. V and J are TRBV7-9 and TRBJ1-5; D unclear. This TCR came from a man aged 35 to 55 in good health. CDR3 amino acids: CASSPVGNGNQPQHF. DNA for the CDR3: TGTGCCAGCAGCCCCGTCGGAAATGGCAATCAGCCCCAGCATTTT.